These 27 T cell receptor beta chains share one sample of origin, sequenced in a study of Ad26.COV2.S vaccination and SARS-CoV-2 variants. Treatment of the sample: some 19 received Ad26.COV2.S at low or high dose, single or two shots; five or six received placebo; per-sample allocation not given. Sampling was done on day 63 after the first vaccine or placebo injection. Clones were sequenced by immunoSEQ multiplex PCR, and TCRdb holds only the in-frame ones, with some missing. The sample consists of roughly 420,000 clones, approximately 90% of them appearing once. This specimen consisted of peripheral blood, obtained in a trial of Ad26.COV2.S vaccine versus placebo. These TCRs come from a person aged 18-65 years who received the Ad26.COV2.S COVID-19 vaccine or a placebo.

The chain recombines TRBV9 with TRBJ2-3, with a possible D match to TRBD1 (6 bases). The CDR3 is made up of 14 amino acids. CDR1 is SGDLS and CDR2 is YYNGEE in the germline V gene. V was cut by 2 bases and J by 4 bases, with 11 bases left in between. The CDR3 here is CASSVGGGADTQYF. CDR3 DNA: TGTGCCAGCAGCGTCGGTGGGGGCGCAGATACGCAGTATTTT.

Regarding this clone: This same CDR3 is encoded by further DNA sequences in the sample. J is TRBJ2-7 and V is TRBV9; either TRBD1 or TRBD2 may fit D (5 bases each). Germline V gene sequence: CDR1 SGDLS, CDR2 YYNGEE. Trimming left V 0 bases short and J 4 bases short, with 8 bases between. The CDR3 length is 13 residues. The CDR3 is CASSVGGSYEQYF. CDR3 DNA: TGTGCCAGCAGCGTAGGGGGGTCGTACGAGCAGTACTTC.

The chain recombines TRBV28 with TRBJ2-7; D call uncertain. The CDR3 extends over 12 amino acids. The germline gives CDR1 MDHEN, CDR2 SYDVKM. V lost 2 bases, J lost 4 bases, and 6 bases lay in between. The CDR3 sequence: CASSLTRYEQYF. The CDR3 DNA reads TGTGCCAGCAGTTTAACACGATACGAGCAGTACTTC.

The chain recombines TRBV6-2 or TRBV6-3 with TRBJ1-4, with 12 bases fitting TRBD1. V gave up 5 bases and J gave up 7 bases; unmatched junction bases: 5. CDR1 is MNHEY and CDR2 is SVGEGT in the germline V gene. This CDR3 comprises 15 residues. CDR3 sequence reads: CASSRDRGRVEKLFF. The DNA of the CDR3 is TGTGCCAGCAGTCGGGACAGGGGGCGCGTTGAAAAACTGTTTTTT.

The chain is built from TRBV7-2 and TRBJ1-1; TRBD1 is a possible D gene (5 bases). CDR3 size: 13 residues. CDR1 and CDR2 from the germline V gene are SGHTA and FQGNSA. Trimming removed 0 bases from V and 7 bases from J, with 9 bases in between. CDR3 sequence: CASSLAGTGEAFF. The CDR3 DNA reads TGTGCCAGCAGCTTAGCCGGGACGGGTGAAGCTTTCTTT.

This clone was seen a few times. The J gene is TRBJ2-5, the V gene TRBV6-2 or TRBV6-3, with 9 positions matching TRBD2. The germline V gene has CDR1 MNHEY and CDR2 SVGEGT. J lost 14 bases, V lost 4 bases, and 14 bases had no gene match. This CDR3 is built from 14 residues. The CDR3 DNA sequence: TGTGCCAGCAGTTCCGGAGAGGTTAGCGGGGGCTATTACTTC. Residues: CASSSGEVSGGYYF.

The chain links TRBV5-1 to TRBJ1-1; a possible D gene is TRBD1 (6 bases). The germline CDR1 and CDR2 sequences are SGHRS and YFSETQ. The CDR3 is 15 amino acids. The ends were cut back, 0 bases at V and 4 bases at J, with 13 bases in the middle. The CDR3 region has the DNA TGCGCCAGCAGCTTGGATGGGGGCCGCTCCACTGAAGCTTTCTTT. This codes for CASSLDGGRSTEAFF.

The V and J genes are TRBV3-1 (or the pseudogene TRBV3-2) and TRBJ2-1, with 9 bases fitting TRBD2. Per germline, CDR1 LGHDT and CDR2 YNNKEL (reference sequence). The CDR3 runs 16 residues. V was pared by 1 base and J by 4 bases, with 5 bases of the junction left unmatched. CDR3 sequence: CASSQVPSGVYNEQFF. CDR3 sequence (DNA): TGTGCCAGCAGCCAAGTTCCTAGCGGGGTATACAATGAGCAGTTCTTC.

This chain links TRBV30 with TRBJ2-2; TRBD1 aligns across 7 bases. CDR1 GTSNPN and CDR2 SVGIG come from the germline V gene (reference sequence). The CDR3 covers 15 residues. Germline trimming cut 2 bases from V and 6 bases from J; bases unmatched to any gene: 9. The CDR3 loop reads CAWSPGRQGSGELFF. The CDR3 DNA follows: TGTGCCTGGAGTCCGGGCCGACAGGGCTCCGGGGAGCTGTTTTTT.

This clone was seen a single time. Here the CDR3 reads CASSPVLGEAFF. CDR3 bases: TGTGCCAGCTCACCAGTTTTGGGTGAAGCTTTCTTT. V and J are TRBV18 and TRBJ1-1, with no clear D. Germline CDR1 reads KGHSH; CDR2 reads LQKENI. The CDR3 runs to 12 residues. Trimming took off 2 bases at V and 7 bases at J, with 8 bases between the two ends.

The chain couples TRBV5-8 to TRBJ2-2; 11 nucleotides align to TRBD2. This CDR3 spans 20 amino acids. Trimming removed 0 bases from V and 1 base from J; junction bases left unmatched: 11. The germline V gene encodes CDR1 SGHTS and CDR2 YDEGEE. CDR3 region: CASSLVLASGGTVNTGELFF. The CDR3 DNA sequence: TGTGCCAGCAGCTTGGTGTTGGCTAGCGGGGGGACGGTGAACACCGGGGAGCTGTTTTTT.

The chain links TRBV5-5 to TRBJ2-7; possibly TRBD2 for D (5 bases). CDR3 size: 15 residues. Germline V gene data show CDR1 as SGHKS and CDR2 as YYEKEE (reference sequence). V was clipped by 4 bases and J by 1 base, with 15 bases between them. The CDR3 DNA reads TGTGCCAGCAGCCCCTCGGGATTGCGGTCCTACGAGCAGTACTTC. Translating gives CASSPSGLRSYEQYF.

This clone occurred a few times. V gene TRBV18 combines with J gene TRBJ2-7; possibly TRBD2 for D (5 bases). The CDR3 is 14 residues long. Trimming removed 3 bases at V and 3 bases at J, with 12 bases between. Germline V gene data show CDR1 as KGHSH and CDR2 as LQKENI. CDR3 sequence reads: CASSPGLKLYEQYF. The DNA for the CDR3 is TGTGCCAGCTCACCTGGACTGAAACTCTACGAGCAGTACTTC.

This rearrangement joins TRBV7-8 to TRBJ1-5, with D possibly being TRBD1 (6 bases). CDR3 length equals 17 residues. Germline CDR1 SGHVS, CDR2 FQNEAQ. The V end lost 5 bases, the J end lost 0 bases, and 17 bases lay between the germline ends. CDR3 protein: CASSQGGGVSSNQPQHF. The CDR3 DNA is TGTGCCAGCAGCCAAGGGGGGGGAGTCTCTAGCAATCAGCCCCAGCATTTT.

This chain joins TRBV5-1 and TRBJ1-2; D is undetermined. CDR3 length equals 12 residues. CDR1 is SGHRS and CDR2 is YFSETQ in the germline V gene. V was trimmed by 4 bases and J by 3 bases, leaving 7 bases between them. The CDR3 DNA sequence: TGCGCCAGCAGCCATGGGGACTATGGCTACACCTTC. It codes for CASSHGDYGYTF.

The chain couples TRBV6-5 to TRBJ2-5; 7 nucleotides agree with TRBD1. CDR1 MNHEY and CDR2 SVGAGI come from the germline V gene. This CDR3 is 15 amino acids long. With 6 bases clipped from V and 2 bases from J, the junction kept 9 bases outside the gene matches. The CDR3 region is CASSTTPGQQETQYF. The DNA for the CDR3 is TGTGCCAGCAGCACTACACCGGGACAGCAAGAGACCCAGTACTTC.

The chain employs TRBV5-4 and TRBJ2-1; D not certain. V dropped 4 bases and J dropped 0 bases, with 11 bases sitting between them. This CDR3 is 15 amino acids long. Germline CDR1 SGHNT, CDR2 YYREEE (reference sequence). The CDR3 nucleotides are TGTGCCAGCAGCCCGGACCCCGGCTCCTACAATGAGCAGTTCTTC. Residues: CASSPDPGSYNEQFF.

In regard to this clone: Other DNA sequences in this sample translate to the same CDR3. CDR3 DNA sequence: TGTGCCAGCAGTTACTCGACGAGGGCCAAAAACATTCAGTACTTC. Protein: CASSYSTRAKNIQYF. V gene TRBV6-2 or TRBV6-3 combines with J gene TRBJ2-4, with unresolved D. This CDR3 region has 15 residues. Germline V gene sequence: CDR1 MNHEY, CDR2 SVGEGT. The V end lost 0 bases, the J end lost 1 base, and 7 bases lay between the germline ends.

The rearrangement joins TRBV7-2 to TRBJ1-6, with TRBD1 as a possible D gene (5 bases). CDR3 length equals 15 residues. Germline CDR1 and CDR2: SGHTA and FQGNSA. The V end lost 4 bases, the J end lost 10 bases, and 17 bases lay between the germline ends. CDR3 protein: CASSSERQGNSPLHF. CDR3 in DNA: TGTGCCAGCAGCTCAGAACGTCAGGGTAACTCACCCCTCCACTTT.

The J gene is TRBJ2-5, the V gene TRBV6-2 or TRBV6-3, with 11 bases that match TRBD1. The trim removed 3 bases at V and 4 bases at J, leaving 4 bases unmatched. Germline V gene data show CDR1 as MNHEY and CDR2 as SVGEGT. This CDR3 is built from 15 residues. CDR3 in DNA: TGTGCCAGCAGTTATACGGACAGGGGGCGAGAGACCCAGTACTTC. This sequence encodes CASSYTDRGRETQYF.

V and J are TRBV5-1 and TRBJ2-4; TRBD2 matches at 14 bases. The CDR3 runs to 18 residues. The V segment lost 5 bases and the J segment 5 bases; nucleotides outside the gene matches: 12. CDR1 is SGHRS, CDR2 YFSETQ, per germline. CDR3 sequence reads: CASRRRGLAGGPENIQYF. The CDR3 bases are TGCGCCAGCAGGAGACGAGGACTAGCGGGGGGCCCGGAAAACATTCAGTACTTC.

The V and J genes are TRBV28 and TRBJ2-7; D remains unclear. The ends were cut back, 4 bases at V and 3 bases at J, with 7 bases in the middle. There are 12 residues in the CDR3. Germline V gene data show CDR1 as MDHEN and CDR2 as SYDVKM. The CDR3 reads CASSSAVYEQYF. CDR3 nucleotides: TGTGCCAGCAGTTCTGCGGTCTACGAGCAGTACTTC.

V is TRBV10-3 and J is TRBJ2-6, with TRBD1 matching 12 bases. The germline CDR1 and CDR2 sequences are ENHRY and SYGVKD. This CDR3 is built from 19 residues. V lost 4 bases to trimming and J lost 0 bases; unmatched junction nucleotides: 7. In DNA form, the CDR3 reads TGTGCCATCAGTGCGGGACAGGGGGCTGCCCCCTCTGGGGCCAACGTCCTGACTTTC. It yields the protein CAISAGQGAAPSGANVLTF.

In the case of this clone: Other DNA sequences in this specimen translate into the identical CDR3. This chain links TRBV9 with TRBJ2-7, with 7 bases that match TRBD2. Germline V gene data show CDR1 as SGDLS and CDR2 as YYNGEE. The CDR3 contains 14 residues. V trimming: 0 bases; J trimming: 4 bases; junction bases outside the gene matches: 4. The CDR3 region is CASSVGGGRYEQYF. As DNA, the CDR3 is TGTGCCAGCAGCGTAGGCGGGGGTCGGTACGAGCAGTACTTC.

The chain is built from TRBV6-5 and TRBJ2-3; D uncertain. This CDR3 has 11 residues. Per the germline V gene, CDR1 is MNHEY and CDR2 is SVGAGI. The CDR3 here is CAIRGVDTQYF. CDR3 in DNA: TGTGCAATACGTGGGGTGGATACGCAGTATTTT.

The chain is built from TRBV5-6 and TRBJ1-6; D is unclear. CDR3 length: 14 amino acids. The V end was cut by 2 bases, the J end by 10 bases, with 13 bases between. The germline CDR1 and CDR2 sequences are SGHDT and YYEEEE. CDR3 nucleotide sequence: TGTGCCAGCAGCTTCAGTCAGGACGTGTCACCCCTCCACTTT. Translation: CASSFSQDVSPLHF.

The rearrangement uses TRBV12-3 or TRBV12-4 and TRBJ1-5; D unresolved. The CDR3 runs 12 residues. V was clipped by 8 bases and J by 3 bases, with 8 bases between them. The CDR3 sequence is CASGSFNQPQHF. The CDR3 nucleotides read TGTGCCAGCGGCAGCTTCAATCAGCCCCAGCATTTT.